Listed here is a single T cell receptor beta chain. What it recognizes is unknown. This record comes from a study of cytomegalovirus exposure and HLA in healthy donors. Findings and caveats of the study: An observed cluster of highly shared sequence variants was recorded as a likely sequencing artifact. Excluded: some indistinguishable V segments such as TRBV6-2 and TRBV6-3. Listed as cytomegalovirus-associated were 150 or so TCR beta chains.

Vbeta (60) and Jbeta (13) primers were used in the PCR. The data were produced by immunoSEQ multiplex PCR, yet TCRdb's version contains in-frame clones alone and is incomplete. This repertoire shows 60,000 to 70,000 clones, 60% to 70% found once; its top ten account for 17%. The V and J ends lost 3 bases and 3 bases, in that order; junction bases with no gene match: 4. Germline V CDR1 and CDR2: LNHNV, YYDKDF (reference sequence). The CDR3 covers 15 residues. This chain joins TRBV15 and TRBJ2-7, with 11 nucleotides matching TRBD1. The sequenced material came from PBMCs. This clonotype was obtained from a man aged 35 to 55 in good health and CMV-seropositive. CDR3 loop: CATSRPGTGGYEQYF. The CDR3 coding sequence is TGTGCCACCAGCAGGCCCGGGACAGGGGGCTACGAGCAGTACTTC.